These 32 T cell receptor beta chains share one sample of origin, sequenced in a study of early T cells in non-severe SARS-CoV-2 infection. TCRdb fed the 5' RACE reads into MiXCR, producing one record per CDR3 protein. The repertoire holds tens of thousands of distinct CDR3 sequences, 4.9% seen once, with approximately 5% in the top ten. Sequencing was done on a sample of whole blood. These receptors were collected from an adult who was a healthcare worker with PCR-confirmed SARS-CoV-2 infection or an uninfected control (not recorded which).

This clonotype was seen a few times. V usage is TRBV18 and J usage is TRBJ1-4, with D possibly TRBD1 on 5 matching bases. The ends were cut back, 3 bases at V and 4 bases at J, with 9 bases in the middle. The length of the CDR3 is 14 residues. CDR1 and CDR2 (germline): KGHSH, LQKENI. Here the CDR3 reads CASSPRGGNEKLFF. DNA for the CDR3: TGTGCCAGCTCACCTCGCGGGGGTAATGAAAAACTGTTTTTT.

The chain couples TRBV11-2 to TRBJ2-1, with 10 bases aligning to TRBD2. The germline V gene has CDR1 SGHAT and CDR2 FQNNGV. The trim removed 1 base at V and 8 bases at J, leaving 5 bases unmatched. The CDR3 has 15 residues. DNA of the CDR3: TGTGCCAGCAGCTTAGTCCTAGCGGGGGAGGATGAGCAGTTCTTC. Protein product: CASSLVLAGEDEQFF.

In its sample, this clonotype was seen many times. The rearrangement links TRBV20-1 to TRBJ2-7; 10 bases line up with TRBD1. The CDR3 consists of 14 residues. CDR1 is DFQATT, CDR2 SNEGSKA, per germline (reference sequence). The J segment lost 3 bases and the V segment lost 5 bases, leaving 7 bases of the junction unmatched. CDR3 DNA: TGCAGTGCTGATGGGACAGGGGCCCTCTACGAGCAGTACTTC. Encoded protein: CSADGTGALYEQYF.

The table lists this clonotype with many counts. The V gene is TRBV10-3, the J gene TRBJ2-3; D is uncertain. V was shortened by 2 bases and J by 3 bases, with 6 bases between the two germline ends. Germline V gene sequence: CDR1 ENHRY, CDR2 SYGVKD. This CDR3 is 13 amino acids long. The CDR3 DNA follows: TGTGCCATCAGTGAGAGTGTTACAGATACGCAGTATTTT. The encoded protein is CAISESVTDTQYF.

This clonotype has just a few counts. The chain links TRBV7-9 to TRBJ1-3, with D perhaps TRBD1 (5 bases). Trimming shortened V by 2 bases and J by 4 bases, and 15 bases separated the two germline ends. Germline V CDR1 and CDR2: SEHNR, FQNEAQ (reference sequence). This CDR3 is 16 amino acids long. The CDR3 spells CASSLNFIRGGNTIYF. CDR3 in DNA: TGTGCCAGCAGCTTAAACTTCATCCGGGGGGGAAACACCATATATTTT.

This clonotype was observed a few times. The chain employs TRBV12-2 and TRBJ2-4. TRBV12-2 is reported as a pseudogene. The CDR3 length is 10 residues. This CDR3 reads CASRLYLQYF. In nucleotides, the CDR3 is TGTGCAAGTCGCTTATATCTTCAGTACTTC.

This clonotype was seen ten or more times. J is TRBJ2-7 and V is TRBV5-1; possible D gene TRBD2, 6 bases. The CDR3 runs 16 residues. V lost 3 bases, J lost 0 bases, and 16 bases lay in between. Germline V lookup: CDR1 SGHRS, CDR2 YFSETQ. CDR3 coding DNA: TGCGCCAGCAGCTCCCGATCTGGGGGGATCTCCTACGAGCAGTACTTC. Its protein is CASSSRSGGISYEQYF.

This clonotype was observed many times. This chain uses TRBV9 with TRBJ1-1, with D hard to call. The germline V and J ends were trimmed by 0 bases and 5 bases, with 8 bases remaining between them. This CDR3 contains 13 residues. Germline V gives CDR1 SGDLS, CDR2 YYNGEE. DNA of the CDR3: TGTGCCAGCAGCGTAGAGGTGGTGACTGAAGCTTTCTTT. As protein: CASSVEVVTEAFF.

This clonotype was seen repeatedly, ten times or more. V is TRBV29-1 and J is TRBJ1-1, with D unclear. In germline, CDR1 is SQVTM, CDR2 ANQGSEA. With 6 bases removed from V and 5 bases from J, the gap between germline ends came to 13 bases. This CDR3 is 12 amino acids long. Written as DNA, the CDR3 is TGCAGCGTGGTCTCTCTCGGGACTGAAGCTTTCTTT. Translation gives CSVVSLGTEAFF.

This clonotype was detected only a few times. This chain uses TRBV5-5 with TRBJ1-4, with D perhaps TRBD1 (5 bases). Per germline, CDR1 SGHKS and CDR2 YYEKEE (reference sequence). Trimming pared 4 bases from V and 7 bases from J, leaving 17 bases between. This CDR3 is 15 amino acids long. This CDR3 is CASSLEGRVIEKLFF. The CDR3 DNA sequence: TGTGCCAGCAGCCTGGAGGGGCGGGTCATTGAAAAACTGTTTTTT.

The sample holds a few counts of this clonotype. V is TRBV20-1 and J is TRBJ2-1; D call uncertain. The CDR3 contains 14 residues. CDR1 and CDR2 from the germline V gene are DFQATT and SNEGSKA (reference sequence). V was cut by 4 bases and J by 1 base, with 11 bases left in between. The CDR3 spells CSATDGRSYNEQFF. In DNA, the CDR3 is TGCAGTGCTACTGACGGAAGGTCCTACAATGAGCAGTTCTTC.

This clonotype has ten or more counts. The CDR3 is CASSLSGTEAFF. The DNA for the CDR3 is TGCGCCAGCAGCTTGTCAGGGACTGAAGCTTTCTTT. This rearrangement joins TRBV5-1 to TRBJ1-1; a possible D gene is TRBD1 (5 bases). Germline CDR1 is SGHRS and CDR2 is YFSETQ. V lost 1 base and J 5 bases, leaving 6 bases between the germline ends. This CDR3 spans 12 amino acids.

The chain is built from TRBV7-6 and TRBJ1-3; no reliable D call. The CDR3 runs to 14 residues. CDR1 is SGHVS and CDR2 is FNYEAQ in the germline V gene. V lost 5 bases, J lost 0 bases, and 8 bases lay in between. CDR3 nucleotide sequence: TGTGCCAGCAGCATTTGGGGCTCTGGAAACACCATATATTTT. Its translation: CASSIWGSGNTIYF.

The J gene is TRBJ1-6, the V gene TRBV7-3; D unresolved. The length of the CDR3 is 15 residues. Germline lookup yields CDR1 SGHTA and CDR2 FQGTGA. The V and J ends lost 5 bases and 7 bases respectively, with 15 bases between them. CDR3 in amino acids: CASSPPRTKNSPLHF. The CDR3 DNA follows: TGTGCCAGCAGCCCCCCCCGAACTAAGAATTCACCCCTCCACTTT.

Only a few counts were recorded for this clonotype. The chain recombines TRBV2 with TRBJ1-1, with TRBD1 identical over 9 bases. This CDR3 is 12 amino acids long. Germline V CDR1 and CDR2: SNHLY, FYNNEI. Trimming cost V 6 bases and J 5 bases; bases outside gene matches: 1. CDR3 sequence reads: CASRGQGTEAFF. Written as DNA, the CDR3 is TGTGCCAGCAGAGGACAGGGGACTGAAGCTTTCTTT.

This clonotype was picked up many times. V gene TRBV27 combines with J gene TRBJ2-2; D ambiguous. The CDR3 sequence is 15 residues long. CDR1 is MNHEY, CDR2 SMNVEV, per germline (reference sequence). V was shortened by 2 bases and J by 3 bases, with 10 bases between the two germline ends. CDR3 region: CASSLNQLHTGELFF. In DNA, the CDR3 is TGTGCCAGCAGTTTAAATCAGCTCCACACCGGGGAGCTGTTTTTT.

In DNA, the CDR3 is TGTGCCAGCAGCCAACCGGCAGGGGCCGGGACTGAAGCTTTCTTT. The encoded protein is CASSQPAGAGTEAFF. This chain joins TRBV4-2 and TRBJ1-1; weak D call: TRBD1 (6 bases). The CDR3 covers 15 residues. Germline V gene sequence: CDR1 LGHNA, CDR2 YNFKEQ. V gave up 2 bases and J gave up 5 bases, with 15 bases separating them.

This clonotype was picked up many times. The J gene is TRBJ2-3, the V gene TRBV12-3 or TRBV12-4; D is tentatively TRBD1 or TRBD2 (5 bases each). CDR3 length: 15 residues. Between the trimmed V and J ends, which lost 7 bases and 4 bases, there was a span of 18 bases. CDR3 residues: CASTLASGLADTQYF. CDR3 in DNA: TGTGCCAGCACCCTCGCGTCGGGGCTTGCAGATACGCAGTATTTT.

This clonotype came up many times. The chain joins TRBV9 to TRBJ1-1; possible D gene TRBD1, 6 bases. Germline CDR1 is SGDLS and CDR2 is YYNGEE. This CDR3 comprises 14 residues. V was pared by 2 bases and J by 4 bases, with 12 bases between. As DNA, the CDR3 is TGTGCCAGCAGCGTTACAGGGAGTATCACTGAAGCTTTCTTT. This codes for CASSVTGSITEAFF. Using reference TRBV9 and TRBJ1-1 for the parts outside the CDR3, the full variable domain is DSGVTQTPKHLITATGQRVTLRCSPRSGDLSVYWYQQSLDQGLQFLIQYYNGEERAKGNILERFSAQQFPDLHSELNLSSLELGDSALYFCASSVTGSITEAFFGQGTRLTVV.

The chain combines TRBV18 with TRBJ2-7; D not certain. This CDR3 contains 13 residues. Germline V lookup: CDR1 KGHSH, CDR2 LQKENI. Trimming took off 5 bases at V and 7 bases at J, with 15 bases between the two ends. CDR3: CASSTSELREQYF. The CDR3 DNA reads TGTGCCAGCTCAACCAGCGAGTTGCGGGAGCAGTACTTC.

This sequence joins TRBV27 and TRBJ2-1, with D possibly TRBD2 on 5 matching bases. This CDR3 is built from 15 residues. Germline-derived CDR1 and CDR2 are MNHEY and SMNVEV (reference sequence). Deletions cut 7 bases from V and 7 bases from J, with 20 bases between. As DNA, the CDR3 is TGTGCCAGCAACCAGCGGAGCCTGGTCGTAAATGAGCAGTTCTTC. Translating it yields CASNQRSLVVNEQFF.

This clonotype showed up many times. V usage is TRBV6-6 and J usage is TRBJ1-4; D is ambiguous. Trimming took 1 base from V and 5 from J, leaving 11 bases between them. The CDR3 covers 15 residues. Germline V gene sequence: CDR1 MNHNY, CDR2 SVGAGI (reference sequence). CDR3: CASSYFTGSNEKLFF. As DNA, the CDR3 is TGTGCCAGCAGTTACTTTACCGGCAGCAATGAAAAACTGTTTTTT.

The CDR3 is CASSLGFTTIQAFF. The CDR3 coding sequence is TGTGCCAGCAGCTTAGGGTTCACCACTATTCAAGCTTTCTTT. This chain joins TRBV7-2 and TRBJ1-1; D gene ambiguous. V was trimmed by 1 base and J by 9 bases, leaving 15 bases between them. CDR1 SGHTA and CDR2 FQGNSA come from the germline V gene. The CDR3 extends over 14 amino acids.

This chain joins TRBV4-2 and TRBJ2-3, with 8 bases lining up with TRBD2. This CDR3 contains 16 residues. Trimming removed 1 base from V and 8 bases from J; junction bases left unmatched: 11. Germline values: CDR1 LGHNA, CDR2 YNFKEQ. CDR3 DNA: TGTGCCAGCAGCCAAGGTCTTACGGGGGGGCCGCGTACGCAGTATTTT. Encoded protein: CASSQGLTGGPRTQYF.

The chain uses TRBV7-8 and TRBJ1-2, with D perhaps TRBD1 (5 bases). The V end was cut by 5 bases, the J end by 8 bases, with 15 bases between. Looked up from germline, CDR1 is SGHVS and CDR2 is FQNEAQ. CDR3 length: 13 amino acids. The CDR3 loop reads CASSLGGTRGYTF. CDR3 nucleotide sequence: TGTGCCAGCAGCCTTGGCGGGACGCGGGGCTACACCTTC.

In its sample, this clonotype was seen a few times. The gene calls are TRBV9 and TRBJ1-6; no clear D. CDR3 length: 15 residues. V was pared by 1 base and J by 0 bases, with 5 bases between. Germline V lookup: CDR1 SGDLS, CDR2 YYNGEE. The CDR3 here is CASSVRSSYNSPLHF. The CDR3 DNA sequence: TGTGCCAGCAGCGTACGGAGCTCCTATAATTCACCCCTCCACTTT. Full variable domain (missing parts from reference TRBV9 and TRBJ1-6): DSGVTQTPKHLITATGQRVTLRCSPRSGDLSVYWYQQSLDQGLQFLIQYYNGEERAKGNILERFSAQQFPDLHSELNLSSLELGDSALYFCASSVRSSYNSPLHFGNGTRLTVT.

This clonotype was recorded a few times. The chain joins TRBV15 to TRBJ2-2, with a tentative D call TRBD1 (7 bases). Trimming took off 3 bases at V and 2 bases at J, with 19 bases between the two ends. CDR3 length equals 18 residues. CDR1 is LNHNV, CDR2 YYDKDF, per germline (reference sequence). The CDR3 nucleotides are TGTGCCACCAGCAGCCATATCCTGACAGGGACTAACACCGGGGAGCTGTTTTTT. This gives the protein CATSSHILTGTNTGELFF.

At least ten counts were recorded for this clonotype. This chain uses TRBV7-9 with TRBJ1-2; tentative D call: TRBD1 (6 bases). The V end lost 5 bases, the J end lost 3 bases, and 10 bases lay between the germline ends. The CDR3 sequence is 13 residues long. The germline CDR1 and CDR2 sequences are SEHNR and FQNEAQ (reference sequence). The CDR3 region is CASSIRTDYGYTF. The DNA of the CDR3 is TGTGCCAGCAGCATTCGGACAGACTATGGCTACACCTTC.

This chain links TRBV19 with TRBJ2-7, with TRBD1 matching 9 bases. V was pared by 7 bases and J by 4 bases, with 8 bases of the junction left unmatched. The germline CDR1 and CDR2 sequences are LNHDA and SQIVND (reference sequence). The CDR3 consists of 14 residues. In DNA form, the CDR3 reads TGTGCCAGTACACCAACAGGGGGCATTTACGAGCAGTACTTC. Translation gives CASTPTGGIYEQYF.

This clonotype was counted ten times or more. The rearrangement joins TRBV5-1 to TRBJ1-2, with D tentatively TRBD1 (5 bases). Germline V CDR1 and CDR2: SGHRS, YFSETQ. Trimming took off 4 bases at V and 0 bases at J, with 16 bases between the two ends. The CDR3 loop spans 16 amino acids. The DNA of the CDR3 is TGCGCCAGCAGCCCGATACTAGCGGGGGCTAACTATGGCTACACCTTC. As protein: CASSPILAGANYGYTF.

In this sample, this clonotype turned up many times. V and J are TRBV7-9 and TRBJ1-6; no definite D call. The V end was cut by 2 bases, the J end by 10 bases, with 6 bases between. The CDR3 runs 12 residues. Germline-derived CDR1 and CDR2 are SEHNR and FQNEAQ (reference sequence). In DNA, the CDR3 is TGTGCCAGCAGCTTATCCGACTCACCCCTCCACTTT. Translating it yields CASSLSDSPLHF.

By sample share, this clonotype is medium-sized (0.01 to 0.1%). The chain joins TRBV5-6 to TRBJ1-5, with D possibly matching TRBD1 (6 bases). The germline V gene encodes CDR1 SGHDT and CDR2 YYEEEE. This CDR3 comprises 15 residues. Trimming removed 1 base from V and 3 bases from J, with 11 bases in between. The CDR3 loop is CASSLTGADNQPQHF. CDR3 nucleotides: TGTGCCAGCAGCTTGACGGGGGCCGACAATCAGCCCCAGCATTTT.